The clone carrying this TCR beta chain was recorded a few times. The entry originates in a study of T cells after yellow fever vaccination. Germline lookup yields CDR1 SGHRS and CDR2 YFSETQ. CDR3 length: 14 amino acids. V was clipped by 3 bases and J by 1 base; unmatched bases: 3. TCRdb ran MiXCR on the 5' RACE reads and lists one entry per CDR3 protein. The table shows 340,000 or so distinct CDR3 sequences, with roughly an eighth occurring only once. The sample in question was CD4+ T cells sorted from PBMCs, obtained 15 days after the yellow fever booster vaccination. The genes are TRBV5-1 and TRBJ1-1, with TRBD1 matching 7 bases. The sequence derives from a man aged 18 to 30 who received the YFV17D yellow fever vaccine. CDR3 amino acids: CASSSDRPNTEAFF. The CDR3 region has the DNA TGCGCCAGCAGCTCGGACAGGCCGAACACTGAAGCTTTCTTT.